These 11 T cell receptor beta chains came from one sample sequenced in a study of cytomegalovirus exposure and HLA in healthy donors. It was with 60 Vbeta and 13 Jbeta primers that the PCR ran. Assay: immunoSEQ multiplex PCR; the TCRdb copy retains only in-frame clones and omits some. The sample spans approximately 76,000 clones; the ten largest clones claim around 4%. Sample: PBMCs. The source of these receptors is a man younger than 35 in good health and CMV-seropositive.

The chain links TRBV2 to TRBJ2-7; 8 bases fit TRBD2. CDR3 length: 13 residues. V lost 3 bases and J lost 3; bases outside the gene matches: 1. Germline lookup yields CDR1 SNHLY and CDR2 FYNNEI. The CDR3 nucleotides are TGTGCCAGCAGTGATGCGGGGGGCTACGAGCAGTACTTC. Its protein product is CASSDAGGYEQYF.

V and J are TRBV25-1 and TRBJ1-1, with no clear D. Trimming cost V 6 bases and J 2 bases, with 10 bases left between them. CDR1 and CDR2 (germline): MGHDK, SYGVNS. The CDR3 spans 13 residues. CDR3 loop: CASSWGVNTEAFF. Here the CDR3 DNA reads TGTGCCAGCAGCTGGGGAGTTAACACTGAAGCTTTCTTT.

The V and J genes are TRBV4-1 and TRBJ1-2; a weak D match, TRBD1 (6 bases). CDR3 length: 15 residues. Per the germline V gene, CDR1 is MGHRA and CDR2 is YSYEKL. V was trimmed by 8 bases and J by 3 bases, leaving 19 bases between them. The CDR3 loop reads CASGKAGGADYGYTF. The CDR3 coding sequence is TGCGCCAGCGGAAAAGCGGGGGGGGCGGACTATGGCTACACCTTC.

The chain employs TRBV28 and TRBJ2-5, with TRBD1 identical over 9 bases. Trimming cost V 3 bases and J 7 bases; bases outside gene matches: 18. The CDR3 is made up of 18 amino acids. Germline values: CDR1 MDHEN, CDR2 SYDVKM. The CDR3 sequence: CASSLKFPGQGYGGTQYF. In DNA form, the CDR3 reads TGTGCCAGCAGTTTGAAATTTCCGGGACAGGGATACGGGGGGACCCAGTACTTC. The complete variable domain, with remaining parts taken from reference TRBV28 and TRBJ2-5, reads DVKVTQSSRYLVKRTGEKVFLECVQDMDHENMFWYRQDPGLGLRLIYFSYDVKMKEKGDIPEGYSVSREKKERFSLILESASTNQTSMYLCASSLKFPGQGYGGTQYFGPGTRLLVL.

J is TRBJ2-1 and V is TRBV29-1, with a tentative D call TRBD1 (6 bases). The CDR3 is made up of 14 amino acids. CDR1 is SQVTM and CDR2 is ANQGSEA in the germline V gene. Trimming shortened V by 4 bases and J by 0 bases, and 10 bases separated the two germline ends. CDR3 amino acids: CSVVTGSSYNEQFF. DNA for the CDR3: TGCAGCGTTGTAACAGGGAGCTCCTACAATGAGCAGTTCTTC.

CDR3 sequence reads: CASSYGAGYEQYF. CDR3 bases: TGTGCCAGCAGTTACGGTGCGGGGTACGAGCAGTACTTC. The chain carries TRBV6-6 and TRBJ2-7; tentative D call: TRBD2 (6 bases). Germline lookup yields CDR1 MNHNY and CDR2 SVGAGI (reference sequence). The V end was cut by 2 bases, the J end by 4 bases, with 9 bases between. CDR3 length: 13 residues.

The chain uses TRBV6-1 and TRBJ2-2; 7 bases align to TRBD1. The germline V gene has CDR1 MNHNS and CDR2 SASEGT. This CDR3 spans 13 amino acids. V shed 4 bases, J shed 6 bases, and the junction held 2 bases outside the gene matches. This CDR3 reads CASSGQGAGELFF. CDR3 sequence (DNA): TGTGCCAGCAGTGGACAGGGCGCCGGGGAGCTGTTTTTT.

The gene calls are TRBV18 and TRBJ2-1; TRBD1 aligns across 8 bases. The V segment lost 2 bases and the J segment 8 bases; nucleotides outside the gene matches: 11. This CDR3 has 16 residues. Germline lookup yields CDR1 KGHSH and CDR2 LQKENI. This CDR3 reads CASSPSTGQGSDEQFF. The CDR3 DNA sequence: TGTGCCAGCTCACCATCGACCGGACAGGGTTCCGATGAGCAGTTCTTC.

The rearrangement joins TRBV29-1 to TRBJ2-1; D perhaps matches TRBD2 (5 bases). Germline-derived CDR1 and CDR2 are SQVTM and ANQGSEA. V lost 7 bases, J lost 5 bases, and 30 bases lay in between. CDR3 length: 18 residues. The DNA of the CDR3 is TGCAGCGCCGTCATACCGGGGTTTAGCGCGCTAACGGACAATGAGCAGTTCTTC. Encoded protein: CSAVIPGFSALTDNEQFF.

V gene TRBV6-5 combines with J gene TRBJ2-7; D remains ambiguous. The CDR3 covers 14 residues. The germline CDR1 and CDR2 sequences are MNHEY and SVGAGI. Deletions cut 0 bases from V and 1 base from J, with 7 bases between. The CDR3 is CASSYSGRSYEQYF. In nucleotides, the CDR3 is TGTGCCAGCAGTTACTCGGGCAGATCCTACGAGCAGTACTTC.

This chain connects TRBV27 to TRBJ1-1; possibly TRBD1 for D (5 bases). V lost 3 bases, J lost 5 bases, and 7 bases lay in between. CDR1 MNHEY and CDR2 SMNVEV come from the germline V gene (reference sequence). The CDR3 is 12 amino acids. This chain's CDR3 is CASSFRGTEAFF. As DNA, the CDR3 is TGTGCCAGCAGTTTCCGGGGGACTGAAGCTTTCTTT.